The entry below gives a single TCR beta chain sequence along with its context. This clone's antigen is unknown. No quality values exist for individual bases; no much larger clone is one base distant. Donors were healthy HIV-negative adults with no recently reported acute infections or vaccinations. Every donor was a Caucasian adult residing in Nashville, Tennessee, USA. Magnetic negative selection was used to enrich CD4+ T cells, after which naive cells were positively selected on CD45RA and the negative fraction became the memory subset. After blood collection by leukapheresis, PBMCs were isolated using Ficoll-Histopaque density gradient centrifugation and then cryopreserved in the vapor phase of liquid nitrogen. Analytical flow cytometry was used to check the purity and quantity of each magnetically sorted T cell population. Each sorted fraction had its genomic DNA isolated and then quantified by UV absorbance on a Nanodrop 2000c.

Using the deep immunoSEQ assay, TCR CDR3 regions were amplified from genomic DNA by multiplex PCR. For each cell subset, the extracted genomic DNA was distributed evenly across all wells of several immunoSEQ 96-well plates, and each plate served as one replicate. For sorted subsets, approximately 200 ng of genomic DNA, equivalent to 30,000 or so T cell genomes, went into each replicate PCR. Purified libraries were quantified with a Qubit 3.0 fluorometer, sized on a Bioanalyzer 2100, and re-quantified with the KAPA Library Quantification kit. Every immunoSEQ 96-well plate was sequenced on a dedicated single-read 150-cycle Illumina NextSeq 550 flow cell. The original pipeline was this. Because the immunoSEQ output included only junctional sequences and no quality scores, the filtering could not be the same as the filtering used for full-length reads. Sequences were annotated with PyIR, a Python wrapper for IgBLAST v1.9, using IMGT germline references to assign V/J genes and CDR3. Any read was removed if the V/J assignment was weak (E-value above 1e-6), the CDR3 was missing, or the read contained stop codons, out-of-frame junctions, or ambiguous translated residues. A V3J clonotype was defined by an identical inferred V gene, J gene, and CDR3 amino acid sequence. To compute the percentage overlap between repertoires, the number of shared unique clonotypes was divided by the size of the smaller repertoire. Richness of each repertoire was evaluated using RTK rarefaction, the Chao1 estimator, and Recon v2.1 estimates of unobserved clonotypes. Generation probabilities for all TCRbeta clonotypes obtained by the gDNA method from several donors were computed using OLGA. TCRdb stores this immuneACCESS table with in-frame sequences only. Part of the clones is absent; in the studies checked, under half of the shortfall reflects unresolved V genes, and no reason is known for the rest. That table furnishes V, J and clone size, whereas the DNA furnished D and trimming. This sample has some 2,100,000 clones in its table, and under 97% of those were observed once. The leading ten clones occupy roughly 0.13% of the sample.

This sample is drawn from a study of shared clonotypes between healthy human individuals (dated by TCRdb to between 2020 and 2021). At the level of the whole study: The cohort comprised two women and a few men aged 18 to 49 years. For each donor, CD4 naive and CD4 memory were each run on three plates, CD8 naive on two plates, and CD8 memory on one plate. Blood TCR repertoires of roughly five healthy adults were deeply sequenced to estimate repertoire size and the extent of clonotype sharing between individuals. To increase sequencing depth and limit assay-specific biases, TCR repertoire library preparation and sequencing were carried out by different laboratories using diverse techniques. Between about 0.8 and 9 billion PBMCs per donor were obtained by leukapheresis.

General study outcomes and caveats: When a handful of donors were compared, the shared fraction of clonotypes was around 4.6% for naive CD4, approximately 3.5% for naive CD8, more than 2% for memory CD4, and 0.35% to 0.5% for memory CD8. Incomplete sequencing was indicated by rarefaction of sorted-subset datasets, despite the large sequencing depth. Only blood was sampled, and tissue TCR repertoires likely differ from those in blood. Naive subsets generally had larger estimated clonotype richness than memory subsets did. Clonotypes shared by all four sorted-subset donors showed higher generation probabilities than non-shared clonotypes. The small number of donors limited the genetic and exposure-history diversity represented. Pairwise subsampling led to the expectation that sequencing depth would affect the degree of clonotype sharing among donors.

V and J are trimmed by 3 bases and 4 bases, and the gene matches miss 6 bases of the junction. Reading the germline V gene gives CDR1 SGHAT and CDR2 FQNNGV. There are 15 amino acids in the CDR3, from cysteine to phenylalanine inclusive. Just CDR3 DNA is preserved here, 45 bases in frame from base 1. The material sequenced was naive CD4+ T cells sorted from blood. What this sample's cell subset or site label stands for: CD45RA+ positively selected. Recombination joined TRBV11-2 with TRBJ2-3; TRBD2 aligns with 8 central bases. The sequence came from a man between 18 and 29 years old in good health. The CDR3 protein sequence reads: CASSLPSGWADTQYF. In nucleotide form, the sequence is TGTGCCAGCAGCTTGCCTAGCGGGTGGGCAGATACGCAGTATTTT.